A single T cell receptor beta chain is shown here with its context. Time point described: persistent/refractory GD, antithyroid drugs over 5 years with positive TRAb. Scientists built the TCR library using RNA that was extracted from PBMCs. The data belong to a study of regulatory T cells in long-lasting Graves disease. CDR3 regions were amplified by Arm-PCR using iRepertoire HTBI primers to build TCR beta libraries. TCRdb fed the multiplex PCR reads into MiXCR, producing one record per CDR3 protein. The sample records 700,000 or so distinct CDR3 sequences, around 30% being singletons. The source was peripheral blood mononuclear cells (PBMCs), collected when the disease was refractory, from a patient treated with antithyroid drugs. This clonotype was obtained from a female donor with Graves disease.

CDR3 DNA sequence: TGTGCCATCAGTGACCGGCGGGACAATCAGCCCCAGCATTTT. It translates to CAISDRRDNQPQHF. The gene calls are TRBV10-3 and TRBJ1-5; D unresolved. V lost 3 bases and J lost 3, with 9 bases in between. This CDR3 spans 14 amino acids. Germline V gene sequence: CDR1 ENHRY, CDR2 SYGVKD.